The 26 T cell receptor beta chains presented below share a single source sample, sequenced in a study of early T cells in non-severe SARS-CoV-2 infection. MiXCR was run by TCRdb on the 5' RACE reads, yielding one entry per CDR3 protein. The sample has around 26,000 distinct CDR3 sequences, approximately 5.1% seen once; the top ten hold just over 6.5%. Sequencing was done on a sample of whole blood. The receptor set was obtained from an adult who was a healthcare worker with PCR-confirmed SARS-CoV-2 infection or an uninfected control (not recorded which).

A few counts support this clonotype. V and J are TRBV3-1 and TRBJ2-1; TRBD2 aligns across 7 bases. V lost 0 bases to trimming and J lost 5 bases; unmatched junction nucleotides: 7. The CDR3 extends over 16 amino acids. Germline CDR1 LGHDT, CDR2 YNNKEL (reference sequence). The CDR3 loop is CASSQDGEGLDNEQFF. CDR3 coding DNA: TGTGCCAGCAGCCAAGATGGGGAGGGCCTAGACAATGAGCAGTTCTTC.

The chain carries TRBV4-1 and TRBJ2-3; D not certain. The CDR3 length is 14 residues. Germline values: CDR1 MGHRA, CDR2 YSYEKL. Trimming took off 2 bases at V and 2 bases at J, with 8 bases between the two ends. Here the CDR3 reads CASSQFATTDTQYF. The CDR3 region has the DNA TGCGCCAGCAGCCAATTCGCAACCACAGATACGCAGTATTTT.

This clonotype was detected many times. The rearrangement uses TRBV5-1 and TRBJ1-1; TRBD1 matches at 9 bases. This CDR3 contains 14 residues. Germline V gene data show CDR1 as SGHRS and CDR2 as YFSETQ. J gave up 11 bases and V 5 bases, and 13 bases lay outside the gene matches. The CDR3 DNA sequence: TGCGCCAGCAGATCCGGGACAGGGTTCGATCGGGCTTTCTTT. This codes for CASRSGTGFDRAFF. Complete variable domain (other parts from reference TRBV5-1 and TRBJ1-1): KAGVTQTPRYLIKTRGQQVTLSCSPISGHRSVSWYQQTPGQGLQFLFEYFSETQRNKGNFPGRFSGRQFSNSRSEMNVSTLELGDSALYLCASRSGTGFDRAFFGQGTRLTVV.

V is TRBV20-1 and J is TRBJ2-5, with 8 nucleotides matching TRBD2. This CDR3 has 15 residues. V was pared by 1 base and J by 5 bases, with 9 bases of the junction left unmatched. CDR1 and CDR2 from the germline V gene are DFQATT and SNEGSKA (reference sequence). CDR3 sequence: CSARVGVSGVETQYF. The CDR3 DNA sequence: TGCAGTGCTAGAGTGGGTGTTAGCGGGGTGGAGACCCAGTACTTC.

This clonotype came up many times. CDR3 DNA sequence: TGTGCCAGCAGAACGGACAGGGGCTCCTACAATGAGCAGTTCTTC. Protein: CASRTDRGSYNEQFF. The chain carries TRBV6-5 and TRBJ2-1; 9 bases agree with TRBD1. J gave up 0 bases and V 6 bases, and 3 bases lay outside the gene matches. This CDR3 spans 15 amino acids. CDR1 MNHEY and CDR2 SVGAGI come from the germline V gene.

This sequence joins TRBV6-1 and TRBJ1-5; D remains unclear. The CDR3 has 14 residues. The V gene's germline CDR1 is MNHNS and CDR2 SASEGT. V dropped 4 bases and J dropped 0 bases, with 7 bases sitting between them. In DNA, the CDR3 is TGTGCCAGCAGTGCGGGAAATAGCAATCAGCCCCAGCATTTT. This translates into CASSAGNSNQPQHF.

This clonotype was seen ten or more times. This sequence joins TRBV2 and TRBJ2-7; 7 bases agree with TRBD1. With V trimmed by 5 bases and J by 6 bases, 10 bases remained unmatched. The CDR3 loop spans 14 amino acids. Germline V gene data show CDR1 as SNHLY and CDR2 as FYNNEI. CDR3: CASSSGTASGEQYF. CDR3 bases: TGTGCCAGCAGTTCCGGGACAGCCTCCGGCGAGCAGTACTTC.

This chain uses TRBV18 with TRBJ2-7; 9 bases agree with TRBD1. With V trimmed by 5 bases and J by 3 bases, 8 bases remained unmatched. The germline V gene has CDR1 KGHSH and CDR2 LQKENI. CDR3 size: 15 residues. The CDR3 nucleotides are TGTGCCAGCTCATCCACCGGGACAGGGAACTACGAGCAGTACTTC. Translating it yields CASSSTGTGNYEQYF.

This clonotype occurred a few times. The J gene is TRBJ2-7, the V gene TRBV5-1, with D possibly TRBD1 on 5 matching bases. Per the germline V gene, CDR1 is SGHRS and CDR2 is YFSETQ. CDR3 length equals 16 residues. V gave up 3 bases and J gave up 2 bases, with 18 bases separating them. In nucleotides, the CDR3 is TGCGCCAGCAGCTATTCAACAGGACCTTCACCCTACGAGCAGTACTTC. Its protein is CASSYSTGPSPYEQYF.

This clonotype was counted ten times or more. V is TRBV27 and J is TRBJ2-5; D assignment may be TRBD1 or TRBD2 (5 bases each). Deletions cut 6 bases from V and 5 bases from J, with 13 bases between. The CDR3 is made up of 13 amino acids. Germline CDR1 MNHEY, CDR2 SMNVEV (reference sequence). CDR3 sequence (DNA): TGTGCCAGCAGAGCTGGGGGAACGGAGACCCAGTACTTC. Translating it yields CASRAGGTETQYF.

The rearrangement joins TRBV6-5 to TRBJ1-4, with 10 bases that match TRBD1. J lost 10 bases, V lost 6 bases, and 11 bases had no gene match. The CDR3 loop spans 15 amino acids. Germline V gene data show CDR1 as MNHEY and CDR2 as SVGAGI. CDR3 sequence: CASRRKGQGQGKLFF. In DNA form, the CDR3 reads TGTGCCAGCAGGAGAAAGGGACAGGGGCAGGGAAAACTGTTTTTT.

The table lists this clonotype with many counts. The chain uses TRBV29-1 and TRBJ1-4; TRBD1 matches at 8 bases. There are 14 residues in the CDR3. Germline assignment: CDR1 SQVTM and CDR2 ANQGSEA. Trimming cost V 4 bases and J 3 bases; bases outside gene matches: 4. The CDR3 DNA is TGCAGCGTTGTCCGACAGGGGCCTAATGAAAAACTGTTTTTT. It yields the protein CSVVRQGPNEKLFF.

This clonotype was seen ten or more times. The rearrangement links TRBV7-2 to TRBJ2-4; D is ambiguous. The germline V gene has CDR1 SGHTA and CDR2 FQGNSA. The CDR3 contains 16 residues. Trimming left V 2 bases short and J 0 bases short, with 11 bases between. Written as DNA, the CDR3 is TGTGCCAGCAGCTTATTTTCGGGTCTAGCCAAAAACATTCAGTACTTC. Protein product: CASSLFSGLAKNIQYF. Full variable domain (rest looked up from reference TRBV7-2 and TRBJ2-4): GAGVSQSPSNKVTEKGKDVELRCDPISGHTALYWYRQSLGQGLEFLIYFQGNSAPDKSGLPSDRFSAERTGGSVSTLTIQRTQQEDSAVYLCASSLFSGLAKNIQYFGAGTRLSVL.

This clonotype was seen repeatedly, ten times or more. The V call is TRBV4-1, the J call TRBJ2-7; TRBD2 matches 7 bases. Germline CDR1 reads MGHRA; CDR2 reads YSYEKL. The V segment lost 0 bases and the J segment 3 bases; nucleotides outside the gene matches: 14. The CDR3 sequence is 18 residues long. The CDR3 DNA follows: TGCGCCAGCAGCCAAGAGACGGGAGGTGGCAGGGAAAACTACGAGCAGTACTTC. It is translated as CASSQETGGGRENYEQYF.

This clonotype was recorded many times. This chain links TRBV4-1 with TRBJ2-7; 7 nucleotides match TRBD2. The germline CDR1 and CDR2 sequences are MGHRA and YSYEKL. The junction had 4 bases not matched to a gene; V was cut back by 2 bases and J by 3 bases. This CDR3 spans 14 amino acids. The CDR3 sequence is CASSQWEGNYEQYF. DNA for the CDR3: TGCGCCAGCAGCCAATGGGAGGGGAACTACGAGCAGTACTTC.

This clonotype was counted a few times. The CDR3 loop reads CASSRGRESTDTQYF. The DNA for the CDR3 is TGTGCCAGCAGCCGAGGCAGGGAAAGCACAGATACGCAGTATTTT. The J gene is TRBJ2-3, the V gene TRBV5-6; possible D gene TRBD1, 5 bases. This CDR3 is built from 15 residues. Trimming removed 4 bases at V and 0 bases at J, with 12 bases between. Germline CDR1 SGHDT, CDR2 YYEEEE.

This clonotype was recorded many times. The chain links TRBV7-9 to TRBJ1-6; D remains ambiguous. Looked up from germline, CDR1 is SEHNR and CDR2 is FQNEAQ (reference sequence). The V gene lost 2 bases and the J gene lost 0 bases, with 8 bases spanning the gap. This CDR3 is built from 16 residues. CDR3 in DNA: TGTGCCAGCAGCTTACAACAGAGCTCCTATAATTCACCCCTCCACTTT. It codes for CASSLQQSSYNSPLHF.

In this sample, this clonotype turned up many times. The gene calls are TRBV7-9 and TRBJ1-6; 7 positions match TRBD1. The germline V gene encodes CDR1 SEHNR and CDR2 FQNEAQ (reference sequence). The CDR3 runs 18 residues. V shed 4 bases and J 1 base; nucleotides not matched to a gene: 10. CDR3 sequence: CASSYGRPGGSYNSPLHF. Here the CDR3 DNA reads TGTGCCAGCAGCTACGGGAGGCCAGGGGGTTCCTATAATTCACCCCTCCACTTT.

The table lists this clonotype with many counts. This chain connects TRBV5-1 to TRBJ1-1; D gene uncertain. V shed 0 bases and J shed 4 bases, with 7 bases lying between them. Germline V gene sequence: CDR1 SGHRS, CDR2 YFSETQ. This CDR3 region has 13 residues. CDR3 nucleotide sequence: TGCGCCAGCAGCTTGGTTGGAGTCACTGAAGCTTTCTTT. It codes for CASSLVGVTEAFF.

This clonotype was observed at least ten times. The CDR3 DNA follows: TGTGCCAGCTCTACCCGGGACAGAAGATCCCCTACAGATACGCAGTATTTT. Translation gives CASSTRDRRSPTDTQYF. This chain links TRBV27 with TRBJ2-3; 7 bases are a match to TRBD1. CDR3 size: 17 residues. Trimming at V came to 8 bases and at J to 3 bases, leaving 17 bases not matched to a gene. Germline V gives CDR1 MNHEY, CDR2 SMNVEV (reference sequence).

This clonotype showed up many times. This chain uses TRBV27 with TRBJ1-5; D uncertain. CDR3 length equals 13 residues. The V end was cut by 2 bases, the J end by 4 bases, with 6 bases between. Germline CDR1 and CDR2: MNHEY and SMNVEV (reference sequence). The CDR3 nucleotides read TGTGCCAGCAGTTTAGCTAGGAATCAGCCCCAGCATTTT. Translating gives CASSLARNQPQHF.

The sample holds a few counts of this clonotype. The chain couples TRBV5-4 to TRBJ1-1; weak D call: TRBD1 (6 bases). CDR3 size: 15 residues. V was pared by 2 bases and J by 2 bases, with 13 bases between. CDR1 SGHNT and CDR2 YYREEE come from the germline V gene (reference sequence). The CDR3 reads CASSFGLQGNTEAFF. CDR3 DNA: TGTGCCAGCAGCTTTGGCCTACAGGGAAACACTGAAGCTTTCTTT. The full variable domain, completed using reference TRBV5-4 and TRBJ1-1, is ETGVTQSPTHLIKTRGQQVTLRCSSQSGHNTVSWYQQALGQGPQFIFQYYREEENGRGNFPPRFSGLQFPNYSSELNVNALELDDSALYLCASSFGLQGNTEAFFGQGTRLTVV.

In its sample, this clonotype ranks as medium-sized. The chain combines TRBV19 with TRBJ1-6, with a tentative D call TRBD1 (6 bases). Per germline, CDR1 LNHDA and CDR2 SQIVND (reference sequence). Trimming stripped 5 bases from V and 0 bases from J, with 23 bases between. This CDR3 has 20 amino acids. CDR3 residues: CASSHLRGQGISSYNSPLHF. As DNA, the CDR3 is TGTGCCAGTAGTCACCTCCGGGGGCAGGGAATCAGCTCCTATAATTCACCCCTCCACTTT.

Ten or more counts support this clonotype. DNA of the CDR3: TGTGCCAGCAGTGGGGGCCGATCTTGGACTGAAGCTTTCTTT. This gives the protein CASSGGRSWTEAFF. The J gene is TRBJ1-1, the V gene TRBV6-1; the D gene is possibly TRBD1 (5 bases). The V gene lost 4 bases and the J gene lost 5 bases, with 14 bases spanning the gap. The CDR3 length is 14 residues. Germline loops: CDR1 MNHNS, CDR2 SASEGT.

This clonotype was seen at least ten times. This chain connects TRBV5-1 to TRBJ1-1; D uncertain. The germline V gene has CDR1 SGHRS and CDR2 YFSETQ. The CDR3 is 14 residues long. Trimming took off 2 bases at V and 1 base at J, with 9 bases between the two ends. CDR3 protein: CASSFAEGNTEAFF. DNA of the CDR3: TGCGCCAGCAGCTTCGCCGAAGGGAACACTGAAGCTTTCTTT.

In its sample, this clonotype was seen many times. This chain links TRBV5-1 with TRBJ1-1; a possible D gene is TRBD1 (5 bases). The V and J ends lost 2 bases and 6 bases respectively, with 29 bases between them. The CDR3 has 19 amino acids. Germline CDR1 and CDR2: SGHRS and YFSETQ. CDR3: CASSLSGTSRGGHLAEAFF. The CDR3, as DNA: TGCGCCAGCAGCTTATCTGGGACGTCCCGCGGGGGTCACTTGGCTGAAGCTTTCTTT.